This TCR beta chain was captured by sequencing in a study of tissue T cells after allogeneic stem cell transplantation. Study-wide background: Every graft-versus-host disease patient had gastrointestinal disease and got several lines of graft-versus-host disease therapy. CD3+ T cells were flow-sorted when enough cells; otherwise DNA extracted directly.

Assay used: immunoSEQ multiplex PCR; TCRdb lists only in-frame clones, some missing. The table includes around 40,000 clones, 92% detected once. The sequencing here drew on blood, taken before transplantation. The source is a woman aged 35 to 70 who later had graft-versus-host disease after an allogeneic stem cell transplant.

The CDR3 loop reads CASSLGQGGIYEQYF. The CDR3 region has the DNA TGTGCCAGCAGCTTGGGACAGGGGGGAATCTACGAGCAGTACTTC. The J gene is TRBJ2-7, the V gene TRBV21-1; the DNA was not compared with TRBD1, the D call given in the table. TRBV21-1 corresponds to a pseudogene. This CDR3 region has 15 residues.